This paragraph reports one T cell receptor (beta chain). Its antigen is as yet unknown. Patients got ipilimumab 1 mg/kg beginning 14 to 28 days post-transplant. Sequenced by immunoSEQ multiplex PCR; TCRdb stores in-frame clones only, minus some. The sample lists 77,000 or so clones, 83% seen once, with 2.2% in the top ten. The data stem from a study of ipilimumab plus nivolumab after autologous stem cell transplantation. In the study overall: Median doses per patient: roughly five ipilimumab, about eight nivolumab. DLBCL patients had primary refractory or relapsed disease.

CDR3 length equals 14 residues. Germline V gene lookup returns CDR1 MNHEY and CDR2 SVGAGI. Trimming took 6 bases from V and 0 from J, leaving 12 bases between them. Study-level findings and limits: TCR repertoire, Treg phenotype and gut microbiota reportedly support more study of this approach.

The chain carries TRBV6-5 and TRBJ2-7, with D possibly being TRBD2 (7 bases). The material was PBMCs, obtained in a trial of ipilimumab plus nivolumab as post-transplant consolidation. This sequence originates from a male donor with diffuse large B-cell lymphoma. CDR3 sequence (DNA): TGTGCCAGCAGAGGTCGGGGGGCCTCCTACGAGCAGTACTTC. Its protein is CASRGRGASYEQYF.